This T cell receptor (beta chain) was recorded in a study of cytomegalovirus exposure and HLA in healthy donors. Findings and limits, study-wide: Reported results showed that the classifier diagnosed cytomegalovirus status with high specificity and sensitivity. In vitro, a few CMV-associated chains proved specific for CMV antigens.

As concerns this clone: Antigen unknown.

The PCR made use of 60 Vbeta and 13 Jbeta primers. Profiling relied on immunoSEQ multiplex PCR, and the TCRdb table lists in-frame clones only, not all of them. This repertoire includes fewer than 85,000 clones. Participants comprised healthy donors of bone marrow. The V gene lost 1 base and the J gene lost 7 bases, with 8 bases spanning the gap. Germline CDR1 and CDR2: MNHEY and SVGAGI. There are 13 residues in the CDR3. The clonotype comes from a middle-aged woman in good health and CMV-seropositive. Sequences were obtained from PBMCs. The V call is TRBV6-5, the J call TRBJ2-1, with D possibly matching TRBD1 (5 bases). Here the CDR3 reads CASSYLDRNEQFF. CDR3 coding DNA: TGTGCCAGCAGTTACTTAGACAGAAATGAGCAGTTCTTC.